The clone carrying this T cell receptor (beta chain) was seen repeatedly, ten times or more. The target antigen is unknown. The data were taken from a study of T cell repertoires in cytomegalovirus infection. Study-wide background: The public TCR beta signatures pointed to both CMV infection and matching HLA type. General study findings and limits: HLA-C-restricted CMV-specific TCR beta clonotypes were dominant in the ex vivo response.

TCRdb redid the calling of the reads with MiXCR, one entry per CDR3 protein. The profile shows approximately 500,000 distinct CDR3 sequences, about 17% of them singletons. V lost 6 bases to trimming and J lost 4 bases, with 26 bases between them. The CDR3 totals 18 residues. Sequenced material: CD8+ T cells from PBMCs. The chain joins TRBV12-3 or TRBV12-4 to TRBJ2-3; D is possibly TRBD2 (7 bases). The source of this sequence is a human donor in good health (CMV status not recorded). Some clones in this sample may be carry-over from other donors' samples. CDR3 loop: CASSSRPGGPYSADTQYF. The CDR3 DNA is TGTGCCAGCAGCAGTCGACCCGGGGGGCCCTACTCTGCAGATACGCAGTATTTT.